Sequencing of this TCR beta chain was carried out in a study of blood T cells in healthy people across ages. The amount of total RNA extracted per sample was at least 5 micrograms. General observations from the study: A roughly linear fall in TCR beta diversity per million T cells was seen with increasing age. Diversity was estimated from one million T cells, and these estimates were considered underestimates.

CDR3 length: 16 amino acids. Trimming removed 3 bases at V and 0 bases at J, with 14 bases between. Germline loops: CDR1 SGHRS, CDR2 YFSETQ. The use of a sample-barcoded 5' primer and a J-beta primer mix characterized a second PCR of roughly 7 to 11 cycles. TCRdb reanalysed the 5' RACE reads using MiXCR and keeps one entry per CDR3 protein. The sample lists 1.8 million or so distinct CDR3 sequences; about two fifths were seen once. As to this clonotype: The antigen remains undetermined.

The specimen was blood. The V gene is TRBV5-1, the J gene TRBJ2-3, with D possibly matching TRBD2 (7 bases). The receptor was isolated from a human donor in good health. The CDR3 coding sequence is TGCGCCAGCAGCTCCGGGGGGCGGGGGAGCACAGATACGCAGTATTTT. Its protein is CASSSGGRGSTDTQYF.